This T cell receptor (beta chain) was identified in a study of blood T cell repertoires in COVID-19. Study-level information: COVID-19 samples, acute and convalescent, were from the United States, Italy and Spain. The cDNA or gDNA used as material had been derived from T cells, B-cell-depleted T cells, or PBMCs.

In the original workflow: Amplifying reference gene primers gave estimates of nucleated cell counts. Data came from immunoSEQ multiplex PCR; TCRdb stores just in-frame clones and leaves some out. The V and J calls and clone size come from that table; D and trimming were worked out from the DNA. The table shows about 78,000 clones, with around 91% occurring only once. Trimming took 3 bases from V and 4 from J; bases not matched to a gene: 2. The CDR3 consists of 14 residues. Germline CDR1 MDHEN, CDR2 SYDVKM. The specimen sequenced was peripheral blood. The sequence derives from a woman in her fifties or sixties in a cohort sampled during active COVID-19. The chain carries TRBV28 and TRBJ1-2; 10 bases line up with TRBD1. DNA of the CDR3: TGTGCCAGCAGTTTCGGACAGGGGGGCTATGGCTACACCTTC. Translating it yields CASSFGQGGYGYTF.